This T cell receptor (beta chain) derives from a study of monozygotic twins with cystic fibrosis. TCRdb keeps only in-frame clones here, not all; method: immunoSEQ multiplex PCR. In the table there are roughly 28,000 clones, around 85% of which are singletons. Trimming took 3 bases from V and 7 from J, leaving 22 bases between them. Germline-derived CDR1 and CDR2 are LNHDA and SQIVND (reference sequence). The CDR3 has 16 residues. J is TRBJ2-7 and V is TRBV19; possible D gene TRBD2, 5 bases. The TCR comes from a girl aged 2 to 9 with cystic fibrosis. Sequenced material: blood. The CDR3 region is CASSMRAEEAGWEQYF. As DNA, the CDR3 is TGTGCCAGTAGTATGAGGGCGGAGGAGGCTGGGTGGGAGCAGTACTTC. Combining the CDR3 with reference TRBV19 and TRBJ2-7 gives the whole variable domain DGGITQSPKYLFRKEGQNVTLSCEQNLNHDAMYWYRQDPGQGLRLIYYSQIVNDFQKGDIAEGYSVSREKKESFPLTVTSAQKNPTAFYLCASSMRAEEAGWEQYFGPGTRLTVT.